This TCR beta chain was recorded in a study of cytomegalovirus exposure and HLA in healthy donors (dated by TCRdb to about 2017). With respect to the entire study: In an earlier analysis of 587 of the donors, around 290 Gb of sequence data and 100 million or so unique TCR beta sequences from about 190 million T cells were reported. The later analysis used no new phenotypic data to find candidate immune exposures, relying instead on TCR beta sequences and their occurrence across donors. To study patterns of TCR occurrence, a later analysis re-analyzed previously published TCR beta repertoires from 600 to 750 donors and added high-resolution HLA genotyping. To predict cytomegalovirus infection status, the study combined high-throughput TCR immunosequencing, statistical association of individual TCRs with disease status, and machine learning. In an earlier analysis of a few hundred of the donors, high-throughput TCR beta sequencing was used to judge whether each TCR beta V gene segment behaved as functional or pseudogenic. A handful of DR-DQ haplotypes were treated as single units for association and clustering because of strong linkage in the cohort. The genetic ancestry cluster associated with self-reported Caucasian donors included around four fifths of the approximately 410 genotyped donors. Typing coverage differed by locus: A, B, C, DRB1 and DQB1 were typed in roughly 620-630 donors, DQA1 in about 500, DPA1 in 600 to 610, and DPB1 in 450 to 490. In a later genetic analysis, genome-wide SNP genotypes for 398 of the 666 donors were used, and that subset was treated as a discovery cohort. The study profiled the T cell repertoires of hundreds of subjects by immunosequencing and related them to cytomegalovirus serostatus. Class I and class II HLA loci were covered by the typing at four-digit resolution. Besides the first cohort of more than 650 subjects, a separate validation cohort made up of about 120 different subjects was used. Among roughly 400 genotyped donors of the cohort, an average of about 240,000 unique TCR beta nucleotide sequences were sequenced per donor, around a sixth of them non-productive. The study aimed to test whether cataloging public T cell receptors could reveal signatures of past pathogen exposure. Approximately 310 gigabases of sequencing data and tens of millions of unique TCR sequences were included in an early release covering over 600 HLA-typed donors. All discovery cohort repertoires had been generated on a single sequencing platform. Donor age, sex, ethnicity and CMV serostatus were compiled alongside the repertoire data.

This clone was recorded once. The target of this receptor is not known. No per-base quality is available; no much larger clone lies one base away. The cohort consisted of approximately 690 healthy bone marrow donors. Cohort members were all nominally healthy when sampled, although unrecorded immune exposures were likely present. The donor was CMV seronegative and was included in the group of a few hundred seronegative cohort members. A peripheral blood sample was collected from each donor, and TCR beta sequencing was performed on peripheral blood mononuclear cells. Genomic DNA was extracted from the blood cell samples with the Qiagen DNeasy Blood Extraction Kit. General conclusions and limits of the study: The study listed 150 to 200 TCR beta chains as associated with cytomegalovirus. Immune exposure information for the cohort was limited to CMV serostatus. A later analysis found that TCR association rates varied across HLA loci, with DRB1 alleles showing the most associated TCRs and HLA-C alleles the fewest. Linkage disequilibrium might explain the correlated functional status among segregating V segments, but an unknown experimental factor could not be excluded. The cohort was sequenced for TCR beta chains only, and without alpha or paired-chain data the features that could be detected were limited. A few of the identified cytomegalovirus-associated TCR beta chains were confirmed in vitro to be specific for cytomegalovirus antigens. Some IMGT-functional V segments, including TRBV6-2 and TRBV6-3, could not be told apart with the 87-base-pair reads, so those segments were excluded. According to a later genetic analysis, donors in an Asian-associated ancestry cluster had fewer N-insertions in productive TCRs than the approximately 610-donor mean. When HLA alleles, especially DR and DQ, strongly co-occurred, TCR associations were difficult to assign to individual alleles. Across donors, most TCR sequences were observed very rarely, whereas some public TCRs were present in many individuals. In an earlier analysis of more than 500 of the donors, most TCR beta V segments appeared in productive rearrangements about 87% or about 30% of the time, broadly matching IMGT annotations. The earlier analysis of almost 600 of the donors excluded some 15 rarely observed V segments, including chromosome 9 orphons, because counts were too low. A further reported finding was that TCR beta sequences accurately predicted the HLA-A and HLA-B alleles for most subjects in the first cohort. A cluster of highly shared sequence variants was judged likely to represent a technical artifact of the sequencing pipeline. In both the original and validation cohorts, the classifier was reported to diagnose cytomegalovirus status with high specificity and sensitivity. It was suggested by the authors that the approach could potentially be generalized to other disease states and immunological phenotypes. Specific HLA alleles were associated with 18,000 or so TCR beta sequences at a false discovery rate of 0.05 in a later analysis. In a later analysis, HLA-associated TCR beta chains showed more clonal expansion and lower generation probabilities than non-associated chains that were equally common. Presence/absence analyses assumed roughly uniform sequencing depth across donors, an assumption that may not hold. A later genetic analysis associated a missense DCLRE1C variant with V-gene and J-gene trimming of TCR beta chains, and an independent cohort replicated the association. Because HLA typing was unavailable for some donors at each locus, only the typed subset was used in association tests. A later analysis found that most CMV-associated TCR beta chains appeared HLA-restricted, with HLA associations seemingly driven largely by CMV exposure. According to a later analysis, parvovirus B19, influenza, CMV and Epstein-Barr virus appeared linked to several top co-occurrence clusters.

Libraries were made using the immunoSEQ multiplex PCR assay. A mixture of 60 forward primers for TCR Vbeta segments and 13 reverse primers for TCR Jbeta segments was used in the multiplex PCR. Amplification of the CDR3 region of rearranged TCR beta genes was performed with a multiplex PCR assay on genomic DNA. The Illumina HiSeq System was used to sequence the amplified TCR beta libraries as 87-base-pair reads. As for the original processing: In a later analysis, tens of millions of unique TCR beta chains were counted across the roughly 670 repertoires, and roughly 10 million of these chains were shared by at least two donors. A nearest-neighbor algorithm error-corrected the raw reads and collapsed the reads into unique sequences, merging closely related sequences to remove PCR and sequencing errors. V, D and J gene segments were assigned by aligning CDR3 sequences to IMGT reference sequences. Each retained sequence needed at least a six-nucleotide match to both a V gene segment and a J gene segment. A rearrangement was called productive if the CDR3 had no stop codons and remained in frame with V and J, and every other rearrangement was called non-productive. CDR3 was defined by IMGT convention, running from the second conserved V-encoded cysteine to the conserved J-encoded phenylalanine. The earlier analysis of 500 to 650 of the donors excluded any sequence lacking an unambiguous match to a single V gene segment. In an earlier analysis of 450 to 750 of the donors, a V segment was called functional when productive rearrangements were above 56.7%, and segregating when the standard deviation between donors exceeded 5%. To diagnose cytomegalovirus status from the catalog of TCR beta chain sequences, a statistical classification framework was built. In a later analysis, V and J genes were assigned by comparing TCR nucleotide sequences against IMGT/GENE-DB human TR gene sequences. A later analysis assigned CDR3 sequences and most-parsimonious VDJ recombination scenarios with the TCRdist pipeline. In a later analysis, each TCR beta chain was defined by its CDR3 amino acid sequence together with its V-gene family, and reads without a unique V-gene family were excluded. In a later analysis, 450 to 600 highly shared, low-generation-probability nucleotide sequences were removed to address suspected cross-contamination and a sequencing artifact. In a later analysis, a clonal expansion index for each public chain was calculated from normalized within-repertoire ranks of inferred template counts. In a later analysis, generation probabilities were computed using a VDJ recombination model fitted to out-of-frame rearrangements, and the results were checked against IGoR. Hypergeometric tests were used in a later analysis to score TCR-TCR, TCR-HLA and TCR-CMV co-occurrence, with a repertoire-size bias correction applied to the TCR pairs. In a later analysis, false discovery rates were estimated by permuting HLA or CMV assignments 20 times. In a later analysis, co-occurring TCRs were grouped using DBSCAN, and TCRdist sequence similarity was added for clustering within HLA-allele-positive subsets. Repertoires with fewer than 30,000 or more than 120,000 public chains, plus five repertoires with anomalous nucleotide sharing, were excluded from co-occurrence clustering. TCRdb provides this immuneACCESS table in a form limited to in-frame rearrangements. Some clones are lacking; in checked studies, under half of them reflect an unresolved V gene, and why the rest are absent is not known. V and J calls and clone size come straight from that table; D and trimming were deduced from the DNA. The table for this sample lists about 170,000 clones; over 80% of them were counted only once. The ten largest clonotypes hold more than 1% of the sample.

CDR1 and CDR2 are drawn from the germline V gene (reference sequence): GTSNPN, SVGIG. The germline ends are 13 bases apart after V is trimmed by 4 bases and J by 4 bases. The CDR3 holds 13 amino acids from the cysteine to the phenylalanine. Kept here is only the CDR3 DNA, which spans 39 bases and is read in frame from base 1. Material: PBMCs. The clonotype was recovered from a boy younger than 10 in good health and CMV-seronegative. Here the chain combines TRBV30 and TRBJ1-1, with an unclear D gene assignment. The DNA sequence follows: TGTGCCTGGAATAGGGTCAGCGGCACTGAAGCTTTCTTT. It specifies CAWNRVSGTEAFF.